Presented here are 21 T cell receptor beta chains from one specimen sequenced in a study of blood T cell repertoires in COVID-19. Produced via immunoSEQ multiplex PCR; TCRdb's table is partial and in-frame only. In the table there are approximately 45,000 clones, about nine tenths of which are singletons. Sequencing was performed on peripheral blood. Receptor source: a man aged 65 to 85 with acute or convalescent COVID-19.

The chain joins TRBV4-2 to TRBJ1-3; TRBD1 matches 9 bases. Losses at the gene ends were 2 bases for V and 0 bases for J; bases not matched to a gene: 2. The CDR3 contains 16 residues. Germline V gene data show CDR1 as LGHNA and CDR2 as YNFKEQ. The CDR3: CASSQPDRGSGNTIYF. The CDR3 DNA is TGTGCCAGCAGCCAACCGGACAGGGGCTCTGGAAACACCATATATTTT.

The chain employs TRBV4-2 and TRBJ2-2; a possible D gene is TRBD1 (5 bases). The V gene lost 1 base and the J gene lost 1 base, with 10 bases spanning the gap. In germline, CDR1 is LGHNA, CDR2 YNFKEQ. This CDR3 is built from 16 residues. This CDR3 is CASSQAVGQNTGELFF. The CDR3 coding sequence is TGTGCCAGCAGCCAAGCAGTGGGGCAGAACACCGGGGAGCTGTTTTTT.

This clone came up once. V usage is TRBV12-3 or TRBV12-4 and J usage is TRBJ2-1; D is uncertain. The CDR3 length is 13 residues. V lost 7 bases and J 5 bases, leaving 12 bases between the germline ends. CDR3 DNA sequence: TGTGCCAGCACCCCCCCCTCTGACAATGAGCAGTTCTTC. Residues: CASTPPSDNEQFF.

The rearrangement links TRBV7-9 to TRBJ1-1; 8 bases agree with TRBD1. The germline CDR1 and CDR2 sequences are SEHNR and FQNEAQ (reference sequence). The CDR3 consists of 14 residues. V shed 5 bases and J 1 base; nucleotides not matched to a gene: 3. For the CDR3, the DNA is TGTGCCAGCAGCGTGGGACAGGAGAACACTGAAGCTTTCTTT. It yields the protein CASSVGQENTEAFF. The full variable domain, rest sourced from reference TRBV7-9 and TRBJ1-1, is DTGVSQNPRHKITKRGQNVTFRCDPISEHNRLYWYRQTLGQGPEFLTYFQNEAQLEKSRLLSDRFSAERPKGSFSTLEIQRTEQGDSAMYLCASSVGQENTEAFFGQGTRLTVV.

J is TRBJ2-2 and V is TRBV19, with TRBD2 identical over 7 bases. Trimming took 3 bases from V and 5 from J; bases not matched to a gene: 6. The germline V gene encodes CDR1 LNHDA and CDR2 SQIVND (reference sequence). The CDR3 length is 15 residues. CDR3 loop: CASSILGGRTGELFF. DNA for the CDR3: TGTGCCAGTAGTATTTTGGGGGGGAGAACCGGGGAGCTGTTTTTT.

The gene calls are TRBV7-2 and TRBJ2-3; D gene uncertain. Per the germline V gene, CDR1 is SGHTA and CDR2 is FQGNSA. This CDR3 comprises 13 residues. V was cut by 4 bases and J by 1 base, with 6 bases left in between. CDR3 nucleotide sequence: TGTGCCAGCAGCTCCCTAGGCACAGATACGCAGTATTTT. It codes for CASSSLGTDTQYF.

The chain employs TRBV7-8 and TRBJ2-3; 15 bases match TRBD2. The CDR3 has 18 residues. V lost 4 bases to trimming and J lost 6 bases; unmatched junction nucleotides: 11. Germline CDR1 is SGHVS and CDR2 is FQNEAQ. The chain's CDR3 is CASSSYLGLAGGLDTQYF. Here the CDR3 DNA reads TGTGCCAGCAGCTCCTACCTCGGACTAGCGGGGGGGCTGGATACGCAGTATTTT.

This chain connects TRBV25-1 to TRBJ2-7; 8 positions match TRBD1. V dropped 5 bases and J dropped 9; count of bases not matched to a gene: 9. CDR1 is MGHDK, CDR2 SYGVNS, per germline. CDR3 size: 13 residues. CDR3 sequence: CASSRTGPLAQYF. The CDR3, as DNA: TGTGCCAGCAGTCGGACAGGGCCCCTGGCGCAGTACTTC.

This clone was counted a single time. The chain employs TRBV7-3 and TRBJ2-2, with TRBD1 identical over 8 bases. V trimming: 5 bases; J trimming: 3 bases; junction bases outside the gene matches: 5. CDR1 SGHTA and CDR2 FQGTGA come from the germline V gene. The CDR3 extends over 15 amino acids. CDR3 region: CASSLTGEYTGELFF. CDR3 in DNA: TGTGCCAGCAGCCTGACAGGGGAATACACCGGGGAGCTGTTTTTT.

The chain uses TRBV28 and TRBJ1-3, with a weak D call TRBD1 (5 bases). The CDR3 has 16 residues. Germline V lookup: CDR1 MDHEN, CDR2 SYDVKM. With 8 bases removed from V and 0 bases from J, the gap between germline ends came to 17 bases. CDR3 region: CASGAGVYSSGNTIYF. CDR3 nucleotide sequence: TGTGCCAGCGGGGCGGGGGTGTATAGCTCTGGAAACACCATATATTTT.

The V call is TRBV7-2, the J call TRBJ1-1; D ambiguous. Germline CDR1 and CDR2: SGHTA and FQGNSA. V lost 5 bases and J lost 1, with 14 bases in between. There are 15 residues in the CDR3. CDR3 residues: CASSTRRTGNTEAFF. CDR3 nucleotide sequence: TGTGCCAGCAGCACTAGAAGGACCGGGAACACTGAAGCTTTCTTT.

The rearrangement uses TRBV3-1 (or the pseudogene TRBV3-2) and TRBJ2-2, with a possible D match to TRBD2 (7 bases). Trimming left V 2 bases short and J 5 bases short, with 15 bases between. The CDR3 covers 16 residues. The germline gives CDR1 LGHDT, CDR2 YNNKEL (reference sequence). In DNA form, the CDR3 reads TGTGCCAGCAGCCAATTGACGGGGGGCGGGACCGGGGAGCTGTTTTTT. Amino acid sequence: CASSQLTGGGTGELFF.

The table lists this clone with a few counts. The chain carries TRBV28 and TRBJ2-4; D may be TRBD2 (5 bases). CDR3 length: 15 residues. CDR1 and CDR2 from the germline V gene are MDHEN and SYDVKM. Trimming took 1 base from V and 7 from J, leaving 14 bases between them. CDR3 nucleotide sequence: TGTGCCAGCAGTTTATCCCGCGCGGGCGGGAACATTCAGTACTTC. It is translated as CASSLSRAGGNIQYF.

The chain uses TRBV3-1 (or the pseudogene TRBV3-2) and TRBJ1-3; TRBD1 might be the D (5 bases). Germline CDR1 LGHDT, CDR2 YNNKEL (reference sequence). This CDR3 is built from 14 residues. The V gene lost 5 bases and the J gene lost 4 bases, with 12 bases spanning the gap. In DNA form, the CDR3 reads TGTGCCAGCAGCTATCAGGGCCTCGGAAACACCATATATTTT. Amino acids: CASSYQGLGNTIYF.

The chain couples TRBV12-5 to TRBJ1-5; D might be TRBD1 (6 bases). CDR3 length: 14 residues. Per germline, CDR1 LGHNT and CDR2 FRNRAP. The V end lost 6 bases, the J end lost 3 bases, and 12 bases lay between the germline ends. The CDR3 sequence: CASGPGQINQPQHF. The CDR3 nucleotides are TGTGCTAGTGGCCCCGGACAGATCAATCAGCCCCAGCATTTT. The complete variable domain, with remaining parts taken from reference TRBV12-5 and TRBJ1-5, reads DARVTQTPRHKVTEMGQEVTMRCQPILGHNTVFWYRQTMMQGLELLAYFRNRAPLDDSGMPKDRFSAEMPDATLATLKIQPSEPRDSAVYFCASGPGQINQPQHFGDGTRLSIL.

J is TRBJ2-7 and V is TRBV10-3, with 7 bases matching TRBD1. J gave up 5 bases and V 6 bases, and 13 bases lay outside the gene matches. Germline V gene lookup returns CDR1 ENHRY and CDR2 SYGVKD. There are 15 residues in the CDR3. The CDR3 sequence is CAIRVGAGGLHEQYF. As DNA, the CDR3 is TGTGCCATCAGAGTCGGGGCAGGGGGTTTGCACGAGCAGTACTTC.

This clone was counted once. The chain is built from TRBV30 and TRBJ1-3; 7 positions agree with TRBD1. The CDR3 consists of 13 residues. V lost 3 bases and J lost 4; bases outside the gene matches: 3. Germline CDR1 and CDR2: GTSNPN and SVGIG (reference sequence). In nucleotides, the CDR3 is TGTGCCTGGAGCCAGGGACAGGGAAACACCATATATTTT. Residues: CAWSQGQGNTIYF.

V and J are TRBV5-6 and TRBJ1-2, with 7 bases matching TRBD1. Losses at the gene ends were 4 bases for V and 2 bases for J; bases not matched to a gene: 5. CDR1 and CDR2 from the germline V gene are SGHDT and YYEEEE. The CDR3 totals 14 residues. The CDR3 region is CASSPGTVNYGYTF. The CDR3 coding sequence is TGTGCCAGCAGCCCCGGGACAGTCAACTATGGCTACACCTTC. Supplemented by reference TRBV5-6 and TRBJ1-2, the full variable domain reads DAGVTQSPTHLIKTRGQQVTLRCSPKSGHDTVSWYQQALGQGPQFIFQYYEEEERQRGNFPDRFSGHQFPNYSSELNVNALLLGDSALYLCASSPGTVNYGYTFGSGTRLTVV.

The chain recombines TRBV6-6 with TRBJ1-6; TRBD1 might be the D (6 bases). Germline CDR1 and CDR2: MNHNY and SVGAGI (reference sequence). Deletions cut 5 bases from V and 5 bases from J, with 28 bases between. The CDR3 runs to 20 residues. The CDR3 protein is CASSRLSHLQGTLNNSPLHF. The CDR3 nucleotides are TGTGCCAGCAGTCGCCTATCCCACTTACAGGGAACCCTAAATAATTCACCCCTCCACTTT.

This clone turned up a few times. The rearrangement links TRBV14 to TRBJ2-1; perhaps TRBD1 as D (5 bases). V was clipped by 1 base and J by 6 bases, with 10 bases between them. CDR3 length equals 14 residues. The V gene's germline CDR1 is SGHDN and CDR2 FVKESK. As DNA, the CDR3 is TGTGCCAGCAGCCAAGGGACATATATCAATGAGCAGTTCTTC. Translating gives CASSQGTYINEQFF. Supplemented by reference TRBV14 and TRBJ2-1, the full variable domain reads EAGVTQFPSHSVIEKGQTVTLRCDPISGHDNLYWYRRVMGKEIKFLLHFVKESKQDESGMPNNRFLAERTGGTYSTLKVQPAELEDSGVYFCASSQGTYINEQFFGPGTRLTVL.

CDR3 region: CASRKDTPNTEAFF. In DNA, the CDR3 is TGTGCCAGCAGGAAAGACACACCGAACACTGAAGCTTTCTTT. The chain combines TRBV6-5 with TRBJ1-1; D unresolved. Trimming removed 6 bases from V and 1 base from J, with 12 bases in between. The CDR3 is 14 amino acids. The germline V gene has CDR1 MNHEY and CDR2 SVGAGI.